These T cell receptor beta chains were read from a single sample in a study of blood T cell repertoires in COVID-19. Libraries were prepared by immunoSEQ multiplex PCR; TCRdb keeps only in-frame clonotypes and omits some of them. The sample gives roughly 50,000 clones, 65% to 90% of which show up once; approximately 15% is in the top ten. The sequenced material came from peripheral blood. The origin of the receptors is an older man with acute or convalescent COVID-19. Each CDR3 is given without its conserved first and last residue. The D gene is left open where the match is weak.

>NA|TRBV6-1
ASSEYGLSTKNIQY
>TRBD2|TRBV5-1
ASSLWGLAGGDNEQF
>TRBD1|TRBV27
ASSFVTGGMGGELF
>TRBD1|TRBV5-1
ASSPGTGNSPLH
>NA|TRBV19
ASIPRYTDTQY
>TRBD1|TRBV18
ASSPQTSGQGSETQY
>NA|TRBV2
ASRKDIGSGNTIY
>NA|TRBV9
ASSVVANQETQY
>NA|TRBV29-1
SVEEHSNQPQH
>TRBD1|TRBV7-6
ASRKDVGQASTEAF
>NA|TRBV1
TSSQDIAGTGDLIPYTGELF
>NA|TRBV6-5
ASSYSQTTEAF
>NA|TRBV7-8
ASSLARGRDTGELF
>NA|TRBV12-3/TRBV12-4
ASSLKTYYGYT